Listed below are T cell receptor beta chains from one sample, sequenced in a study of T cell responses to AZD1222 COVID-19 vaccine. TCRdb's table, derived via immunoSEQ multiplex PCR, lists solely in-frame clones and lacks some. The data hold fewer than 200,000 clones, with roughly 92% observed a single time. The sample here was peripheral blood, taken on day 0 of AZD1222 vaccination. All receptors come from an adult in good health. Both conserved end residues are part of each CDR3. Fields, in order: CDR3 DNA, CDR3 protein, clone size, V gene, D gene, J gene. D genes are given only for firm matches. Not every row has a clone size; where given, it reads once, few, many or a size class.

cdr3_nt: TGTGCCAGCAGTTACGGAGAGGGGGCGAACTATGGCTACACCTTC; cdr3_aa: CASSYGEGANYGYTF; clone_size: NA; v_call: TRBV6-5; d_call: TRBD1; j_call: TRBJ1-2
cdr3_nt: TGCACCAGCAGCCAAGATCGACCGGGACTAGGCCCGGTGAGGTTGCAGTTCTTC; cdr3_aa: CTSSQDRPGLGPVRLQFF; clone_size: NA; v_call: TRBV1; d_call: NA; j_call: TRBJ2-1
cdr3_nt: TGTGCCAGCAGGAAGGGGACAGGGGCCCCCTACGAGCAGTACTTC; cdr3_aa: CASRKGTGAPYEQYF; clone_size: NA; v_call: TRBV6-5; d_call: TRBD1; j_call: TRBJ2-7
cdr3_nt: TGTGCCAGCTCACTCTATACCGGGACACGAAATCAAGAGACCCAGTACTTC; cdr3_aa: CASSLYTGTRNQETQYF; clone_size: NA; v_call: TRBV18; d_call: NA; j_call: TRBJ2-5
cdr3_nt: TGCGCCAGCAGCTTGGGACAGACGAACACCGGGGAGCTGTTTTTT; cdr3_aa: CASSLGQTNTGELFF; clone_size: NA; v_call: TRBV5-1; d_call: NA; j_call: TRBJ2-2
cdr3_nt: TGTGCCAGCAGTGTTGGGACCCCATTCCAGTACTTC; cdr3_aa: CASSVGTPFQYF; clone_size: NA; v_call: TRBV2; d_call: NA; j_call: TRBJ2-7
cdr3_nt: TGCAGTGCTCTAAGCGTCTATGGCTACACCTTC; cdr3_aa: CSALSVYGYTF; clone_size: NA; v_call: TRBV20-1; d_call: NA; j_call: TRBJ1-2
cdr3_nt: TGTGCCAGTAGTATAGAGAGGATATCGGGACAGCCCCAGCATTTT; cdr3_aa: CASSIERISGQPQHF; clone_size: NA; v_call: TRBV19; d_call: NA; j_call: TRBJ1-5
cdr3_nt: TGTGCCAGTAGTATTCGTTGGGCTAGCAATCAGCCCCAGCATTTT; cdr3_aa: CASSIRWASNQPQHF; clone_size: NA; v_call: TRBV19; d_call: NA; j_call: TRBJ1-5
cdr3_nt: TGTGCCAGCAGCACCGGGACTAGCGGCCCAGAGCAGTTCTTC; cdr3_aa: CASSTGTSGPEQFF; clone_size: NA; v_call: TRBV27; d_call: TRBD2; j_call: TRBJ2-1
cdr3_nt: TGTGCCATCAGTGAGGGACAGGGGGCAGAGACCCAGTACTTC; cdr3_aa: CAISEGQGAETQYF; clone_size: NA; v_call: TRBV10-3; d_call: TRBD1; j_call: TRBJ2-5
cdr3_nt: TGTGCCAGCAGTTACTCTGGGGGGGGACGCGCAGATACGCAGTATTTT; cdr3_aa: CASSYSGGGRADTQYF; clone_size: NA; v_call: TRBV6-5; d_call: TRBD2; j_call: TRBJ2-3
cdr3_nt: TGTGCCAGTAGGGGAACAGGCCCGGGAGCTAATGAAAAACTGTTTTTT; cdr3_aa: CASRGTGPGANEKLFF; clone_size: NA; v_call: TRBV19; d_call: NA; j_call: TRBJ1-4
cdr3_nt: TGTGCCAGTCTGGACTACCTGTACAATGAGCAGTTCTTC; cdr3_aa: CASLDYLYNEQFF; clone_size: NA; v_call: TRBV19; d_call: NA; j_call: TRBJ2-1
cdr3_nt: TGTGCCAGCTCCCTCGACAGGGTGGAATCACCCCTCCACTTT; cdr3_aa: CASSLDRVESPLHF; clone_size: once; v_call: TRBV18; d_call: TRBD1; j_call: TRBJ1-6
cdr3_nt: TGTGCCAGCAGACCTGGGACAGTGAACACTGAAGCTTTCTTT; cdr3_aa: CASRPGTVNTEAFF; clone_size: NA; v_call: TRBV6-6; d_call: TRBD1; j_call: TRBJ1-1
cdr3_nt: TGTGCTAGCGCGTCAGGGAAGACCCAGTACTTC; cdr3_aa: CASASGKTQYF; clone_size: few; v_call: TRBV7-7; d_call: NA; j_call: TRBJ2-5
cdr3_nt: TGTGCCAGTACCCCACAGGGGCTGGGGCGCTACACCTTC; cdr3_aa: CASTPQGLGRYTF; clone_size: NA; v_call: TRBV19; d_call: TRBD1; j_call: TRBJ1-2
cdr3_nt: TGTGCCATCAGTGAGTCTGGCGGGCGTCAAGAGACCCAGTACTTC; cdr3_aa: CAISESGGRQETQYF; clone_size: NA; v_call: TRBV10-3; d_call: NA; j_call: TRBJ2-5
cdr3_nt: TGTGCCAGCAGTGACTGGACAGGGTCGGGCACTGAAGCTTTCTTT; cdr3_aa: CASSDWTGSGTEAFF; clone_size: NA; v_call: TRBV25-1; d_call: TRBD1; j_call: TRBJ1-1
cdr3_nt: TGCGCCAGCAGCCAAGACGGAAGCGGGGGTGCAGATACGCAGTATTTT; cdr3_aa: CASSQDGSGGADTQYF; clone_size: NA; v_call: TRBV4-1; d_call: TRBD2; j_call: TRBJ2-3
cdr3_nt: TGCGCCAGCAGCGACAGGGGGACCGAGCAGTACTTC; cdr3_aa: CASSDRGTEQYF; clone_size: NA; v_call: TRBV5-1; d_call: TRBD1; j_call: TRBJ2-7
cdr3_nt: TGCAGCGTCGGGGAGGCCTATCAGCCCCAGCATTTT; cdr3_aa: CSVGEAYQPQHF; clone_size: NA; v_call: TRBV29-1; d_call: NA; j_call: TRBJ1-5
cdr3_nt: TGTGCCAGCAGCCCGGACAGACTATATGGCTACACCTTC; cdr3_aa: CASSPDRLYGYTF; clone_size: NA; v_call: TRBV6-5; d_call: NA; j_call: TRBJ1-2
cdr3_nt: TGTGCCAGCAGTTTATACGGGGGGAGCTCCTACAATGAGCAGTTCTTC; cdr3_aa: CASSLYGGSSYNEQFF; clone_size: NA; v_call: TRBV5-6; d_call: TRBD2; j_call: TRBJ2-1
cdr3_nt: TGTGCCAGCAGTTTAACAGGGGCCCTTGAAGCTTTCTTT; cdr3_aa: CASSLTGALEAFF; clone_size: once; v_call: TRBV12-3/TRBV12-4; d_call: TRBD1; j_call: TRBJ1-1
cdr3_nt: TGTGCCAGCAGTTCTTACAGGGGGAGTAATTCACCCCTCCACTTT; cdr3_aa: CASSSYRGSNSPLHF; clone_size: NA; v_call: TRBV7-9; d_call: TRBD1; j_call: TRBJ1-6
cdr3_nt: TGTGCCAGCAGCTCGTCTCGGTCGAACACCGGGGAGCTGTTTTTT; cdr3_aa: CASSSSRSNTGELFF; clone_size: NA; v_call: TRBV11-1; d_call: NA; j_call: TRBJ2-2